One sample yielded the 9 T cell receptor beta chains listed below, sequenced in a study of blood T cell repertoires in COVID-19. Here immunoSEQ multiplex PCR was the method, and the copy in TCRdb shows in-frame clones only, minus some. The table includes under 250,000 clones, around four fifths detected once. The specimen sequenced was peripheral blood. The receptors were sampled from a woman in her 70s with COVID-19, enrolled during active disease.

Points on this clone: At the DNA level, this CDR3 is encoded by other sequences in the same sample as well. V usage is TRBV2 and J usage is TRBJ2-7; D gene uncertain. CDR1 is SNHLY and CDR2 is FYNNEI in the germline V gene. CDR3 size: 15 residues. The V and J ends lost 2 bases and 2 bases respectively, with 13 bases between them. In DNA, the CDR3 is TGTGCCAGCAGTGAATCTAGAGGCCCAACCTACGAGCAGTACTTC. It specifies CASSESRGPTYEQYF.

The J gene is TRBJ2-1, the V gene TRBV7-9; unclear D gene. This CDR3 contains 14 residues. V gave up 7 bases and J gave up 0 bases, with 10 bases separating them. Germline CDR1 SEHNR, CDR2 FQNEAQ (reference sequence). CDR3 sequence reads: CASKRSSSYNEQFF. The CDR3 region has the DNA TGTGCCAGCAAGCGATCGAGCTCCTACAATGAGCAGTTCTTC.

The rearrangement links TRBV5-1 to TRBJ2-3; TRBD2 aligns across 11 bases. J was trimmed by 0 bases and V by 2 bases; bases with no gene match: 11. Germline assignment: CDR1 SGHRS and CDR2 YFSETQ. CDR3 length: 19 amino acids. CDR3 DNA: TGCGCCAGCAGCTTTAGCGGGAGGGCCCAAGGGATTAGCACAGATACGCAGTATTTT. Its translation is CASSFSGRAQGISTDTQYF.

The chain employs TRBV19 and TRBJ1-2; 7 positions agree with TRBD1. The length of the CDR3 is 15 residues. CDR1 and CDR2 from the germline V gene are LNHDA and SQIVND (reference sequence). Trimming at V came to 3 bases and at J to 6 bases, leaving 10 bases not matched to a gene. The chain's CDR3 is CASSIKAGGGHGYTF. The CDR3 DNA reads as TGTGCCAGTAGTATCAAGGCAGGGGGAGGTCATGGCTACACCTTC.

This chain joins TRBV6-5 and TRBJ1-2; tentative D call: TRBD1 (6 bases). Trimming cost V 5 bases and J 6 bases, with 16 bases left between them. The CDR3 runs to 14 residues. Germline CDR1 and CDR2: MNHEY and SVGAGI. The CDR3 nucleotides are TGTGCCAGCAGTCCCAGGGGAAAGGTGCATGGCTACACCTTC. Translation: CASSPRGKVHGYTF.

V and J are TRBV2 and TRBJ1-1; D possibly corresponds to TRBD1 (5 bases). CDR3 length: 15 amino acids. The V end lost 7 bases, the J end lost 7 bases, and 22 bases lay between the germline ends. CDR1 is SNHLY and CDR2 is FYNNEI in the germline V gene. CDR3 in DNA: TGTGCCAGCACCATGCGCGGGGGGGGAGGTGATGAAGCTTTCTTT. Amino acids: CASTMRGGGGDEAFF.

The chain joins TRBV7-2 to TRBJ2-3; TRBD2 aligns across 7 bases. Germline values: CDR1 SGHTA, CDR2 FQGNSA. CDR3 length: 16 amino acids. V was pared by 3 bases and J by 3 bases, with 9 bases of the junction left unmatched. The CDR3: CASSLGRAAPTDTQYF. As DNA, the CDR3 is TGTGCCAGCAGCTTGGGGAGGGCAGCGCCTACAGATACGCAGTATTTT.

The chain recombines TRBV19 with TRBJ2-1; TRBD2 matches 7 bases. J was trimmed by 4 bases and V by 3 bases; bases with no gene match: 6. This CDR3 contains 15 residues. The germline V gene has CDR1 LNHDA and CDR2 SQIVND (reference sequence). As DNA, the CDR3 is TGTGCCAGTAGTATGCCGGCGGGAGAATACAATGAGCAGTTCTTC. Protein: CASSMPAGEYNEQFF. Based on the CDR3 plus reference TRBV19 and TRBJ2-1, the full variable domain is DGGITQSPKYLFRKEGQNVTLSCEQNLNHDAMYWYRQDPGQGLRLIYYSQIVNDFQKGDIAEGYSVSREKKESFPLTVTSAQKNPTAFYLCASSMPAGEYNEQFFGPGTRLTVL.

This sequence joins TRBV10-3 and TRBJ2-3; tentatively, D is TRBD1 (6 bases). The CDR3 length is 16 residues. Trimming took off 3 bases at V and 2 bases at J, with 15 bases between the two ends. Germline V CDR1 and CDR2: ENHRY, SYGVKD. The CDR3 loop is CAISESTGALTDTQYF. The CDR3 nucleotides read TGTGCCATCAGTGAATCGACAGGCGCTCTCACAGATACGCAGTATTTT.